The sequence of this T cell receptor (beta chain) was determined in a study of T cell repertoires in cytomegalovirus infection. At the level of the study: From public TCR beta signatures came an indication of both CMV infection and matching HLA type. Findings and limits, study-wide: Ex vivo, HLA-C-restricted CMV-specific TCR beta clonotypes prevailed over the rest of the response. Accumulated public TCR beta family frequency recognized individuals carrying CMV together with the relevant HLA.

TCRdb reanalysed the reads using MiXCR and keeps one entry per CDR3 protein. Here the sample spans roughly 600,000 distinct CDR3 sequences, 20% to 25% being singletons. This clonotype was found a few times. What it recognizes is unknown. Trimming shortened V by 3 bases and J by 8 bases, and 22 bases separated the two germline ends. This CDR3 has 16 residues. The germline V gene has CDR1 MGHRA and CDR2 YSYEKL. What was sequenced was CD8+ T cells from PBMCs. This TCR derives from a human donor in good health (CMV status not recorded). Some clones in this sample may be carry-over from other donors' samples. This sequence joins TRBV4-1 and TRBJ1-2, with D perhaps TRBD1 (5 bases). The CDR3 bases are TGCGCCAGCAGCCATTCCCCTGGGGGAGGGGCAATCGGCTACACCTTC. Protein: CASSHSPGGGAIGYTF.